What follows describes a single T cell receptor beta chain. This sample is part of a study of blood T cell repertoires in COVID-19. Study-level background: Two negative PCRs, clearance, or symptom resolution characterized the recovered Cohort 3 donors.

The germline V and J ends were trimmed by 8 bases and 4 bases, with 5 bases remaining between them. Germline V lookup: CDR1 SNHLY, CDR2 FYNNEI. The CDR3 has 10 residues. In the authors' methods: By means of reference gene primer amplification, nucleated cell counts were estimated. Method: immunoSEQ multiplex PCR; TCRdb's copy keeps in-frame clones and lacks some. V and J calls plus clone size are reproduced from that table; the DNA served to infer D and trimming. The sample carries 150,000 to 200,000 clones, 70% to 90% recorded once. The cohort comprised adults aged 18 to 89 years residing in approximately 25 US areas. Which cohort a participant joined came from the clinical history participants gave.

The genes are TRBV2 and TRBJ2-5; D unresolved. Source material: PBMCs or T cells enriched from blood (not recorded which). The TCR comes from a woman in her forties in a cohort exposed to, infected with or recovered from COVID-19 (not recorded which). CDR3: CASAGETQYF. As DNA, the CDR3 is TGTGCCAGCGCCGGAGAGACCCAGTACTTC.